These T cell receptor beta chains were read from a single sample in a study of spatial heterogeneity in lung cancer. TCRdb re-analysed the 5' RACE reads in MiXCR, keeping a single row per CDR3 protein. Of some 7,700 distinct CDR3 sequences listed, roughly 15% were seen once; the top ten hold over 13%. Material: normal lung tissue next to the tumor, obtained at surgery. The receptors shown here come from a male donor with early-stage non-small cell lung cancer. Both conserved end residues are part of each CDR3. The D gene is left open where the match is weak. A row's size may be missing; if present it is once, few, many or a size class.

size: .; V: TRBV18; length: 15; J: TRBJ2-7; D: .; CDR3: CASSPSTVSPYEQYF; DNA: TGTGCCAGCTCACCGAGTACAGTATCCCCTTACGAGCAGTACTTC
size: medium-sized; V: TRBV6-1; length: 15; J: TRBJ2-2; D: TRBD1; CDR3: CASSAGTVDSGELFF; DNA: TGTGCCAGCAGCGCCGGGACAGTTGACTCCGGGGAGCTGTTTTTT
size: .; V: TRBV5-1; length: 17; J: TRBJ2-3; D: TRBD2; CDR3: CASSLGSGGPRTDTQYF; DNA: TGCGCCAGCAGCTTGGGGTCGGGAGGGCCTAGGACAGATACGCAGTATTTT
size: .; V: TRBV6-2/TRBV6-3; length: 13; J: TRBJ1-2; D: .; CDR3: CASTPDGNYGYTF; DNA: TGTGCCAGCACCCCAGACGGTAACTATGGCTACACCTTC
size: .; V: TRBV4-2; length: 16; J: TRBJ2-6; D: TRBD1; CDR3: CASSQNRGPGANVLTF; DNA: TGTGCCAGCAGCCAAAACAGGGGGCCCGGGGCCAACGTCCTGACTTTC
size: .; V: TRBV28; length: 13; J: TRBJ1-2; D: .; CDR3: CASMALVDYGYTF; DNA: TGTGCCAGCATGGCCCTGGTCGACTATGGCTACACCTTC
size: many; V: TRBV29-1; length: 12; J: TRBJ2-5; D: TRBD2; CDR3: CSAGLARETQYF; DNA: TGCAGCGCCGGACTAGCGAGGGAGACCCAGTACTTC
size: .; V: TRBV15; length: 15; J: TRBJ1-2; D: TRBD1; CDR3: CATSKNRGLNYGYTF; DNA: TGTGCCACCAGCAAAAACAGGGGACTTAACTATGGCTACACCTTC
size: .; V: TRBV7-2; length: 16; J: TRBJ2-3; D: TRBD2; CDR3: CASSLGILVAGDTQYF; DNA: TGTGCCAGCAGCTTAGGGATTTTGGTAGCGGGAGATACGCAGTATTTT
size: .; V: TRBV28; length: 13; J: TRBJ2-7; D: .; CDR3: CASRLRGPTEQYF; DNA: TGTGCCAGCAGACTCCGGGGACCGACAGAGCAGTACTTC
size: .; V: TRBV2; length: 16; J: TRBJ2-1; D: TRBD2; CDR3: CASSEGGGRAQNEQFF; DNA: TGTGCCAGCAGTGAAGGGGGCGGGAGGGCGCAGAATGAGCAGTTCTTC
size: .; V: TRBV7-9; length: 12; J: TRBJ1-1; D: TRBD1; CDR3: CASSTGGTEAFF; DNA: TGTGCCAGCAGCACAGGGGGTACTGAAGCTTTCTTT
size: medium-sized; V: TRBV12-3/TRBV12-4; length: 16; J: TRBJ1-5; D: .; CDR3: CASRAGTGQGNQPQHF; DNA: TGTGCCAGCAGAGCCGGGACCGGACAAGGAAATCAGCCCCAGCATTTT
size: .; V: TRBV27; length: 14; J: TRBJ1-2; D: TRBD1; CDR3: CASSPGTGMYGYTF; DNA: TGTGCCAGCAGTCCCGGGACAGGGATGTATGGCTACACCTTC
size: few; V: TRBV20-1; length: 15; J: TRBJ2-3; D: TRBD2; CDR3: CSATSTGGTTDTQYF; DNA: TGCAGTGCCACCTCGACGGGGGGAACGACAGATACGCAGTATTTT
size: .; V: TRBV28; length: 15; J: TRBJ2-3; D: TRBD2; CDR3: CASSLYSGGSDTQYF; DNA: TGTGCCAGCAGTTTGTACTCGGGAGGGTCAGATACGCAGTATTTT
size: .; V: TRBV29-1; length: 13; J: TRBJ2-7; D: .; CDR3: CSVGPGVVYEQYF; DNA: TGCAGCGTTGGCCCTGGGGTAGTCTACGAGCAGTACTTC
size: many; V: TRBV11-2; length: 16; J: TRBJ2-1; D: TRBD2; CDR3: CASKEVAGSSYNEQFF; DNA: TGTGCCAGCAAAGAGGTAGCGGGGAGCTCCTACAATGAGCAGTTCTTC
size: .; V: TRBV7-6; length: 17; J: TRBJ1-5; D: .; CDR3: CASSLDPGGLSNQPQHF; DNA: TGTGCCAGCAGCTTAGATCCCGGGGGTTTGAGCAATCAGCCCCAGCATTTT
size: .; V: TRBV10-1; length: 12; J: TRBJ2-1; D: .; CDR3: CASSRGTAAQFF; DNA: TGCGCCAGCAGCCGAGGGACCGCCGCCCAGTTCTTC
size: few; V: TRBV5-4; length: 16; J: TRBJ2-7; D: .; CDR3: CASSSRVGTWSYEQYF; DNA: TGTGCCAGCAGCTCCCGAGTGGGGACATGGTCCTACGAGCAGTACTTC
size: medium-sized; V: TRBV10-3; length: 12; J: TRBJ2-3; D: .; CDR3: CAISDGTDTQYF; DNA: TGTGCCATCAGTGACGGCACAGATACGCAGTATTTT
size: few; V: TRBV12-3/TRBV12-4; length: 14; J: TRBJ1-2; D: .; CDR3: CASSATENNYGYTF; DNA: TGTGCCAGCAGCGCGACAGAAAATAACTATGGCTACACCTTC
size: .; V: TRBV6-2/TRBV6-3; length: 13; J: TRBJ1-5; D: .; CDR3: CASGGTLLQPQHF; DNA: TGTGCCAGCGGAGGAACCTTACTTCAGCCCCAGCATTTT
size: .; V: TRBV29-1; length: 11; J: TRBJ2-3; D: .; CDR3: CSVQSTDTQYF; DNA: TGCAGCGTTCAGAGCACAGATACGCAGTATTTT
size: many; V: TRBV5-1; length: 14; J: TRBJ2-3; D: .; CDR3: CASSLERGRDTQYF; DNA: TGCGCCAGCAGCTTGGAACGGGGTCGAGATACGCAGTATTTT
size: many; V: TRBV6-6; length: 14; J: TRBJ1-2; D: .; CDR3: CASTYGGAEYGYTF; DNA: TGTGCCAGCACCTACGGGGGCGCCGAGTATGGCTACACCTTC
size: few; V: TRBV7-9; length: 16; J: TRBJ2-1; D: .; CDR3: CASSLDQGPTYNEQFF; DNA: TGTGCCAGCAGCTTAGACCAGGGACCAACCTACAATGAGCAGTTCTTC
size: few; V: TRBV28; length: 12; J: TRBJ2-3; D: .; CDR3: CATEKSTDTQYF; DNA: TGTGCCACAGAAAAAAGCACAGATACGCAGTATTTT
size: few; V: TRBV7-2; length: 11; J: TRBJ2-3; D: .; CDR3: CASSLTDTQYF; DNA: TGTGCCAGCAGCTTAACAGATACGCAGTATTTT
size: medium-sized; V: TRBV5-1; length: 14; J: TRBJ2-3; D: .; CDR3: CASSVGLASDTQYF; DNA: TGCGCCAGCAGCGTGGGGCTAGCGTCAGATACGCAGTATTTT
size: .; V: TRBV11-2; length: 15; J: TRBJ2-1; D: TRBD2; CDR3: CASSLTSGADNEQFF; DNA: TGTGCCAGCAGCTTGACTAGCGGGGCAGACAATGAGCAGTTCTTC
size: few; V: TRBV7-2; length: 16; J: TRBJ2-2; D: TRBD2; CDR3: CASSLLGLANTGELFF; DNA: TGTGCCAGCAGCCTTCTGGGACTAGCTAACACCGGGGAGCTGTTTTTT
size: .; V: TRBV24-1; length: 14; J: TRBJ2-7; D: .; CDR3: CATSDSGRYYEQYF; DNA: TGTGCCACCAGTGATTCCGGGCGGTACTACGAGCAGTACTTC
size: few; V: TRBV28; length: 16; J: TRBJ2-7; D: TRBD1; CDR3: CASNPWGTQGPYEQYF; DNA: TGTGCCAGCAACCCTTGGGGGACACAGGGGCCCTACGAGCAGTACTTC